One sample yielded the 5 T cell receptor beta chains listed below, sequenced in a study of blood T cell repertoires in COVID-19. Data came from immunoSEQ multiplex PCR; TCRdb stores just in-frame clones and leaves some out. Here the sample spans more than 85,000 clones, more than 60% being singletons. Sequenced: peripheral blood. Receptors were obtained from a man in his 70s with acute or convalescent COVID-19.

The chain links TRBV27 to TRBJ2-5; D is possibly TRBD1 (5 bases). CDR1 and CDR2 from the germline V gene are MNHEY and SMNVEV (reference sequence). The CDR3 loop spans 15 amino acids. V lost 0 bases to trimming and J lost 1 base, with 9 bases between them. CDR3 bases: TGTGCCAGCAGTTTATCGTGGGGCTTCCAAGAGACCCAGTACTTC. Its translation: CASSLSWGFQETQYF.

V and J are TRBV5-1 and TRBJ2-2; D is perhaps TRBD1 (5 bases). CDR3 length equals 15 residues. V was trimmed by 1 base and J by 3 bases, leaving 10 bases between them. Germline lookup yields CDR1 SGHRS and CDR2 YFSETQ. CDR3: CASSLTKQDTGELFF. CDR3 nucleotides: TGCGCCAGCAGCTTGACTAAACAGGACACCGGGGAGCTGTTTTTT.

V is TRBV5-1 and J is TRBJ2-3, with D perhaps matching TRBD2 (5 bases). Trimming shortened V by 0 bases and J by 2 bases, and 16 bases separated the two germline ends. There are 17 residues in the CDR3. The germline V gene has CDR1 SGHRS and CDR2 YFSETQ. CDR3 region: CASSLGAAQLITDTQYF. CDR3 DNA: TGCGCCAGCAGCTTGGGAGCGGCTCAGCTCATCACAGATACGCAGTATTTT.

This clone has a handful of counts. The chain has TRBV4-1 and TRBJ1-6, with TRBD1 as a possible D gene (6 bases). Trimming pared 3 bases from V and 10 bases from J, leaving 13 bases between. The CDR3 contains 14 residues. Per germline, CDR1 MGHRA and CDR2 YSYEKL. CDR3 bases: TGCGCCAGCAGCCAGCGAGCCAGGGGCTCACCCCTCCACTTT. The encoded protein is CASSQRARGSPLHF.

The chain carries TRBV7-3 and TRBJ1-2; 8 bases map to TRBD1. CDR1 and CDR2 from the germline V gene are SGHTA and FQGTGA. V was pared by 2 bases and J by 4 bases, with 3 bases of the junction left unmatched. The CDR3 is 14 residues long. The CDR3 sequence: CASSLGTGRYGYTF. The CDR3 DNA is TGTGCCAGCAGCTTAGGGACAGGTCGCTATGGCTACACCTTC.